This entry lists 14 T cell receptor beta chains sequenced from one sample in a study of neurological immune-mediated disorders. TCRdb recomputed calls from the 5' RACE reads with MiXCR, one row per CDR3 protein. Of fewer than 85,000 distinct CDR3 sequences listed, 15% to 20% were seen once; the top ten hold approximately 15%. The sequencing input was PBMCs. These receptors all stem from a woman aged 40 to 49 in good health.

This clonotype showed up many times. The chain employs TRBV7-2 and TRBJ2-7; D might be TRBD2 (5 bases). The length of the CDR3 is 13 residues. Germline V gene data show CDR1 as SGHTA and CDR2 as FQGNSA. Trimming left V 0 bases short and J 6 bases short, with 9 bases between. The DNA of the CDR3 is TGTGCCAGCAGCTTAGCCCCGGGGTCCGAGCAGTACTTC. It is translated as CASSLAPGSEQYF.

This clonotype was detected once. This sequence may be a read error, since a much larger clone differs from it by one base. The CDR3, as DNA: TGTGCCAGAAGTTCTTCCCGGGGCTACACCTTC. The encoded protein is CARSSSRGYTF. This chain uses TRBV12-3 or TRBV12-4 with TRBJ1-2; D ambiguous. The CDR3 consists of 11 residues.

This clonotype has at least ten counts. The J gene is TRBJ2-3, the V gene TRBV12-3 or TRBV12-4, with D tentatively TRBD1 (6 bases). V lost 6 bases, J lost 0 bases, and 16 bases lay in between. This CDR3 has 16 amino acids. The DNA of the CDR3 is TGTGCCAGCAGCCGGGACACAGAATCTAGCACAGATACGCAGTATTTT. Translation: CASSRDTESSTDTQYF.

CDR3 sequence reads: CASSADSPRGKRYEQYF. CDR3 DNA sequence: TGTGCCAGCAGTGCGGACAGTCCGAGGGGTAAGAGGTACGAGCAGTACTTC. The chain recombines TRBV12-3 or TRBV12-4 with TRBJ2-7; weak D call: TRBD1 (6 bases). Trimming removed 5 bases at V and 4 bases at J, with 24 bases between. The CDR3 extends over 17 amino acids.

This clonotype was recorded many times. The chain couples TRBV20-1 to TRBJ2-3, with 10 nucleotides matching TRBD2. This CDR3 is 17 amino acids long. Germline V lookup: CDR1 DFQATT, CDR2 SNEGSKA (reference sequence). The V and J ends lost 3 bases and 8 bases, in that order; junction bases with no gene match: 17. The DNA of the CDR3 is TGCAGTGCTAGTTCCGGTGTGGGGCTAGCGGGGGACCCTACGCAGTATTTT. Amino acid sequence: CSASSGVGLAGDPTQYF.

Concerning this clonotype itself: Being one base from a much bigger clone, this may be a read error. This chain joins TRBV7-9 and TRBJ2-1, with D perhaps matching TRBD1 (5 bases). V lost 3 bases to trimming and J lost 6 bases, with 15 bases between them. The CDR3 sequence is 15 residues long. Germline CDR1 and CDR2: SEHNR and FQNEAQ (reference sequence). The DNA for the CDR3 is TGTGCCAGCAGCTTTTCGACCCCCAGGGTCAATGAGCAGTTCTTC. As protein: CASSFSTPRVNEQFF. The complete variable domain, with remaining parts taken from reference TRBV7-9 and TRBJ2-1, reads DTGVSQNPRHKITKRGQNVTFRCDPISEHNRLYWYRQTLGQGPEFLTYFQNEAQLEKSRLLSDRFSAERPKGSFSTLEIQRTEQGDSAMYLCASSFSTPRVNEQFFGPGTRLTVL.

This clonotype was seen at least ten times. The chain links TRBV6-1 to TRBJ2-5; 8 bases fit TRBD2. The CDR3 consists of 15 residues. V shed 0 bases and J 1 base; nucleotides not matched to a gene: 1. From germline, CDR1 is MNHNS and CDR2 SASEGT. The CDR3 DNA reads TGTGCCAGCAGTGAAGCTGCGGGGGGCCAAGAGACCCAGTACTTC. This gives the protein CASSEAAGGQETQYF.

This clonotype was recorded at least ten times. The V call is TRBV20-1, the J call TRBJ1-1, with D unresolved. V lost 5 bases, J lost 7 bases, and 14 bases lay in between. This CDR3 region has 12 residues. Germline loops: CDR1 DFQATT, CDR2 SNEGSKA (reference sequence). The CDR3 sequence: CSAPREDFEAFF. The DNA for the CDR3 is TGCAGTGCTCCCCGAGAGGACTTTGAAGCTTTCTTT.

This clonotype was picked up many times. The CDR3 DNA reads TGCAGTGGGTTGTTGGGCGGGGGCCAACAAGAGACCCAGTACTTC. This codes for CSGLLGGGQQETQYF. The chain combines TRBV20-1 with TRBJ2-5; possible D gene TRBD2, 7 bases. This CDR3 is 15 amino acids long. Trimming left V 7 bases short and J 2 bases short, with 20 bases between. In germline, CDR1 is DFQATT, CDR2 SNEGSKA (reference sequence).

This clonotype was recorded at least ten times. The V call is TRBV9, the J call TRBJ2-1; D is possibly TRBD1 (5 bases). Germline CDR1 SGDLS, CDR2 YYNGEE. The V end lost 0 bases, the J end lost 5 bases, and 15 bases lay between the germline ends. This CDR3 contains 16 residues. For the CDR3, the DNA is TGTGCCAGCAGCGTAGCTAAGGGGCGTCTAAACAATGAGCAGTTCTTC. Its translation: CASSVAKGRLNNEQFF.

This clonotype occurred many times. The chain is built from TRBV5-1 and TRBJ1-2; TRBD1 might be the D (6 bases). The CDR3 length is 14 residues. The V end was cut by 5 bases, the J end by 3 bases, with 14 bases between. In germline, CDR1 is SGHRS, CDR2 YFSETQ. In DNA, the CDR3 is TGCGCCAGCAGTTCACAGGGAGGCGACTATGGCTACACCTTC. This sequence encodes CASSSQGGDYGYTF. The entire variable domain, with the rest obtained from reference TRBV5-1 and TRBJ1-2, is as follows: KAGVTQTPRYLIKTRGQQVTLSCSPISGHRSVSWYQQTPGQGLQFLFEYFSETQRNKGNFPGRFSGRQFSNSRSEMNVSTLELGDSALYLCASSSQGGDYGYTFGSGTRLTVV.

This clonotype was recorded at least ten times. CDR3: CASSPAGTGGNEQFF. The CDR3 bases are TGCGCCAGCAGCCCCGCCGGGACAGGGGGTAATGAGCAGTTCTTC. This chain joins TRBV5-1 and TRBJ2-1; the match to TRBD1 covers 11 bases. The V gene's germline CDR1 is SGHRS and CDR2 YFSETQ. The CDR3 totals 15 residues. Trimming took 4 bases from V and 7 from J; bases not matched to a gene: 7.

This clonotype was seen ten or more times. The V gene is TRBV20-1, the J gene TRBJ1-3, with D unclear. CDR1 is DFQATT and CDR2 is SNEGSKA in the germline V gene (reference sequence). There are 17 residues in the CDR3. V lost 3 bases, J lost 0 bases, and 18 bases lay in between. This CDR3 is CSARRTRAGSSGNTIYF. In nucleotides, the CDR3 is TGCAGTGCTAGGAGGACCCGTGCGGGGAGCTCTGGAAACACCATATATTTT.

This clonotype has ten or more counts. This chain joins TRBV20-1 and TRBJ2-1; D remains unclear. CDR3 length: 14 amino acids. Germline loops: CDR1 DFQATT, CDR2 SNEGSKA (reference sequence). The V and J ends lost 0 bases and 5 bases respectively, with 11 bases between them. The CDR3 protein is CSARDIRQDNEQFF. The CDR3 nucleotides read TGCAGTGCTAGAGATATTAGGCAGGACAATGAGCAGTTCTTC.